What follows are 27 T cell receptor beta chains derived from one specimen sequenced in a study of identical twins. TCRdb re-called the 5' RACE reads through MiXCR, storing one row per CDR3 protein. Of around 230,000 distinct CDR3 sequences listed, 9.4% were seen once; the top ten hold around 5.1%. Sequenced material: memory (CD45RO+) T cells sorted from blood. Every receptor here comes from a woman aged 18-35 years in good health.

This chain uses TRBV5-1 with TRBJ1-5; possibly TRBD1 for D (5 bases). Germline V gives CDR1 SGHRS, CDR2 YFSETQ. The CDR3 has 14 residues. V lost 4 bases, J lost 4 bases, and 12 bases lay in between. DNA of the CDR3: TGCGCCAGCAGCACGGGACCTGGGAATCAGCCCCAGCATTTT. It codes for CASSTGPGNQPQHF.

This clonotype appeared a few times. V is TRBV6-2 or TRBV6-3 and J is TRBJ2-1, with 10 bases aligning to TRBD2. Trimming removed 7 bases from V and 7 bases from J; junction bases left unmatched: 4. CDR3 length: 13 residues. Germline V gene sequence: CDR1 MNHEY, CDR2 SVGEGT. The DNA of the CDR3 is TGTGCCAGCACCCTAGCGGGAGTTAATGAGCAGTTCTTC. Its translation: CASTLAGVNEQFF.

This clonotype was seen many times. CDR3 residues: CSARISRRATEAFF. In nucleotides, the CDR3 is TGCAGTGCTAGAATATCAAGGAGAGCCACCGAAGCTTTCTTT. V and J are TRBV20-1 and TRBJ1-1, with no clear D. The V end was cut by 2 bases, the J end by 8 bases, with 18 bases between. The CDR3 loop spans 14 amino acids. Germline V gene lookup returns CDR1 DFQATT and CDR2 SNEGSKA (reference sequence).

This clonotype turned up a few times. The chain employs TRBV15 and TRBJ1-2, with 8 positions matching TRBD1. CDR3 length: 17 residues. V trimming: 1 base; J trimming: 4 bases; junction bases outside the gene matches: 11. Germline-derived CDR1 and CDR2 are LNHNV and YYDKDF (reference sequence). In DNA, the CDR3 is TGTGCCACCAGCAGAGCGTACAGGGGGACCCTTCGCTATGGCTACACCTTC. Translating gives CATSRAYRGTLRYGYTF.

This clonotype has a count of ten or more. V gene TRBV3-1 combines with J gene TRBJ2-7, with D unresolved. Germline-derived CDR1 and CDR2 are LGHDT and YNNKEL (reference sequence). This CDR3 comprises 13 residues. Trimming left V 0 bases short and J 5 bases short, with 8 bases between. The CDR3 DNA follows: TGTGCCAGCAGCCAAGACGCGTCCCACGAGCAGTACTTC. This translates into CASSQDASHEQYF.

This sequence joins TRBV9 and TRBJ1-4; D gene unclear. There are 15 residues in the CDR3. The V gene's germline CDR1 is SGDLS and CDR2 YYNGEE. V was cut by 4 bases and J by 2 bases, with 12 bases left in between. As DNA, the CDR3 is TGTGCCAGCAGCCCCGGACGGACGACTAATGAAAAACTGTTTTTT. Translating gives CASSPGRTTNEKLFF.

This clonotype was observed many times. In nucleotides, the CDR3 is TGTGCCAGCAGTTTATCCACTTCTGTCCCAGGACAGGGGGTCTACGAGCAGTACTTC. Amino acid sequence: CASSLSTSVPGQGVYEQYF. The chain couples TRBV12-3 or TRBV12-4 to TRBJ2-7; 10 bases match TRBD1. This CDR3 region has 19 residues. The J segment lost 3 bases and the V segment lost 2 bases, leaving 16 bases of the junction unmatched.

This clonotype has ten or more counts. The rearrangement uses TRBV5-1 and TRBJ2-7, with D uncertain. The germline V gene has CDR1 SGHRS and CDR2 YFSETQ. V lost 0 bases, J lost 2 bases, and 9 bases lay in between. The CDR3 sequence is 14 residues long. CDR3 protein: CASSLAAETYEQYF. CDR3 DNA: TGCGCCAGCAGCTTGGCCGCAGAAACCTACGAGCAGTACTTC.

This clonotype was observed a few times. In DNA form, the CDR3 reads TGCGCCAGCAGCCTAGGGACAGGGGGAGGTAATGGCTACGAGCAGTACTTC. Residues: CASSLGTGGGNGYEQYF. The genes are TRBV5-1 and TRBJ2-7; 11 bases fit TRBD1. The V gene end was trimmed by 4 bases and the J gene end by 3 bases; junction bases not matched to a gene: 12. Per the germline V gene, CDR1 is SGHRS and CDR2 is YFSETQ. The CDR3 has 17 residues.

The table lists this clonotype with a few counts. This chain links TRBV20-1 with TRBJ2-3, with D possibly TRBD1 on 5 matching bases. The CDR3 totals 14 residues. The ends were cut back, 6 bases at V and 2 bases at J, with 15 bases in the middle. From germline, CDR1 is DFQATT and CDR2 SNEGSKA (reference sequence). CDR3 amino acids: CSAPDKSPTDTQYF. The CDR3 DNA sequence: TGCAGTGCCCCGGACAAATCACCCACAGATACGCAGTATTTT.

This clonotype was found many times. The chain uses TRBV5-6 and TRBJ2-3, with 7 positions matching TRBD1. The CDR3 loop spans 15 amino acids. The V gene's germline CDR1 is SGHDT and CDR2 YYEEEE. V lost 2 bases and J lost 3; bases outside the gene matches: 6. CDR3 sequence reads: CASSLITGVTDTQYF. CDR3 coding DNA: TGTGCCAGCAGCTTAATCACAGGGGTGACAGATACGCAGTATTTT.

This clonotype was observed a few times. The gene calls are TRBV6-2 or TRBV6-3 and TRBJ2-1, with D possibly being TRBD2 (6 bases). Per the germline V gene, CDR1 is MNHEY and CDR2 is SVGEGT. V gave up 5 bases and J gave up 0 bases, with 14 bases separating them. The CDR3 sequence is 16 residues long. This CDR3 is CASSPSRGNSYNEQFF. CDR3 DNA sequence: TGTGCCAGCAGTCCCTCCCGCGGGAACTCCTACAATGAGCAGTTCTTC.

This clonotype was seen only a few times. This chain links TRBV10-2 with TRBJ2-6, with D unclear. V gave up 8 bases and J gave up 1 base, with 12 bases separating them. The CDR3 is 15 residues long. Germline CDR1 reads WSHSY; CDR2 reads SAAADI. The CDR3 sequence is CASGRFPSGANVLTF. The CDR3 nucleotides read TGCGCCAGCGGACGCTTTCCTTCTGGGGCCAACGTCCTGACTTTC.

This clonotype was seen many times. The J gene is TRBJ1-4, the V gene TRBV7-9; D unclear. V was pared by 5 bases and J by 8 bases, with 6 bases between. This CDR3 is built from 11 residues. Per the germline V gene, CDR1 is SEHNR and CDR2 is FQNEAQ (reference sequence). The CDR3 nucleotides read TGTGCCAGCAGCCCTGGGGAAAAACTGTTTTTT. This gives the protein CASSPGEKLFF.

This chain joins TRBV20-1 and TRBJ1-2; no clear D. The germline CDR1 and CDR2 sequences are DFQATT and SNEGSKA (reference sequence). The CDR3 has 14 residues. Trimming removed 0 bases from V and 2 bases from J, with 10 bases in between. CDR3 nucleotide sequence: TGCAGTGCTAGAGAGGAGTACGTCAACTATGGCTACACCTTC. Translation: CSAREEYVNYGYTF.

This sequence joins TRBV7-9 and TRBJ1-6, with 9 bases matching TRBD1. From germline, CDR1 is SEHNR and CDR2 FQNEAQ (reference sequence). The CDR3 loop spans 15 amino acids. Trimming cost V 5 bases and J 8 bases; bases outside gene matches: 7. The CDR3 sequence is CASSPTRDRDSPLHF. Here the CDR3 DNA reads TGTGCCAGCAGCCCGACCCGGGACAGGGATTCACCCCTCCACTTT.

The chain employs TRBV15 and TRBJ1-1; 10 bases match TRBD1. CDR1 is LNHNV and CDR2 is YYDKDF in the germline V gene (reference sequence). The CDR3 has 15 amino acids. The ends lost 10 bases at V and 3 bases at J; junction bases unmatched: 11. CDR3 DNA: TGTGCCAGCTCGAGGGGAGGACAGGGGGACACTGAAGCTTTCTTT. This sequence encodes CASSRGGQGDTEAFF.

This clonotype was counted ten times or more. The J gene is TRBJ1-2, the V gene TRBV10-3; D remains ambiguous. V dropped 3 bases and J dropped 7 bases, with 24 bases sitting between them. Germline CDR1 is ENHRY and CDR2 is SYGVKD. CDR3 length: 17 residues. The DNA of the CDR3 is TGTGCCATCAGTGAAGCCCTCGGGTGGGCGGCCGCCGCTGGCTACACCTTC. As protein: CAISEALGWAAAAGYTF.

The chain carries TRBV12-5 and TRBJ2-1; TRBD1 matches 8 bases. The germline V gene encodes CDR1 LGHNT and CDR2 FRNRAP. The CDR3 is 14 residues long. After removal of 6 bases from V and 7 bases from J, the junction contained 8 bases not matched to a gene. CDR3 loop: CASGPGQGRNEQFF. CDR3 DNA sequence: TGTGCTAGTGGACCCGGACAGGGAAGGAATGAGCAGTTCTTC.

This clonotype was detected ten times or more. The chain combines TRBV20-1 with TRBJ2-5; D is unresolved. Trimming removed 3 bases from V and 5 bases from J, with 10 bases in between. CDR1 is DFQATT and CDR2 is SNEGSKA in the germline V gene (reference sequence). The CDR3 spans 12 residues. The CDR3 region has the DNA TGCAGTGCTAGCCGCCCCGGGGAGACCCAGTACTTC. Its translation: CSASRPGETQYF.

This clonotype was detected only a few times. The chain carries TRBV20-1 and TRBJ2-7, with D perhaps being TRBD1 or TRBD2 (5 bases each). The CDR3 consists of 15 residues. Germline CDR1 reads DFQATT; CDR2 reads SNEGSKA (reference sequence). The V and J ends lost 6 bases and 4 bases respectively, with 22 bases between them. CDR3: CSAITTGDPPYEQYF. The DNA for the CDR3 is TGCAGTGCCATCACTACCGGGGACCCACCTTACGAGCAGTACTTC.

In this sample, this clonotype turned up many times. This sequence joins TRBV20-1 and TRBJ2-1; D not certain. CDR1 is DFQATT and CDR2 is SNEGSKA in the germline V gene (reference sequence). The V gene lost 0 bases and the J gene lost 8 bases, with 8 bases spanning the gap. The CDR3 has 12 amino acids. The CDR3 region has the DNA TGCAGTGCTAGAGATACAACCGATGAGCAGTTCTTC. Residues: CSARDTTDEQFF.

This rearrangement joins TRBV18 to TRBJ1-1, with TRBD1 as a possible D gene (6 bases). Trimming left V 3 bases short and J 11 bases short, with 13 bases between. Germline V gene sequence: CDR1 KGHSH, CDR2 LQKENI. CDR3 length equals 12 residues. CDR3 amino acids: CASSPSQGEAFF. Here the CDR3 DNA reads TGTGCCAGCTCACCCTCACAGGGTGAGGCTTTCTTT.

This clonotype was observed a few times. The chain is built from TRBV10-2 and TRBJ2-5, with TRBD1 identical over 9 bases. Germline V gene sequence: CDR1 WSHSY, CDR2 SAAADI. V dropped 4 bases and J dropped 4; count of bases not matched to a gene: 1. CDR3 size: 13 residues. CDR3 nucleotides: TGCGCCAGCAGTGGGACAGGGGCAGAGACCCAGTACTTC. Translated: CASSGTGAETQYF.

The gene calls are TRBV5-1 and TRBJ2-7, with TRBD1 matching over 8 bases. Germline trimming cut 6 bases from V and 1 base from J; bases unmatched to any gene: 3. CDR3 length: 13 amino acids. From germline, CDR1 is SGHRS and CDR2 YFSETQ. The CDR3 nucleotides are TGCGCCAGCAACACAGGGGGGTCCTACGAGCAGTACTTC. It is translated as CASNTGGSYEQYF.

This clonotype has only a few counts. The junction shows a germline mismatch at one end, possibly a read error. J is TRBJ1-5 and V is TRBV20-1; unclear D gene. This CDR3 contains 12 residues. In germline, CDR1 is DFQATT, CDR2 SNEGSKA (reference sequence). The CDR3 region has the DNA TGCAGTGCCAGCGGTAGCGATCAGCCCCAGCATTTT. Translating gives CSASGSDQPQHF.

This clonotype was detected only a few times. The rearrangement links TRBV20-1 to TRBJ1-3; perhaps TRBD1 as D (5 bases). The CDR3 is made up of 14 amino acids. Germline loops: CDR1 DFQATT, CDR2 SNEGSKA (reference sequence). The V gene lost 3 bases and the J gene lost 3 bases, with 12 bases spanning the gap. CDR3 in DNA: TGCAGTGCTAGGAAGACAGCCTTTGGAAACACCATATATTTT. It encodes CSARKTAFGNTIYF.